This is a list of T cell receptor beta chains from one sample in a study of long-term antiretroviral therapy in people with HIV. Only in-frame clones appear in the TCRdb table, and some are missing; sequencing was by immunoSEQ multiplex PCR. This sample yields 35,000 to 45,000 clones, of which roughly 93% are seen a single time; roughly 3.6% belongs to the top ten. Source: unsorted PBMCs, taken 4.1 years after starting antiretroviral therapy. The receptor set was obtained from a woman aged 45-59 years with HIV. The CDR3 runs from the conserved cysteine through the conserved F or W. A D gene is named only where the DNA matches it firmly. Clone size is shown for a subset of rows, as once, few, many or a class of expanded clone.

TRBV14	NA	TRBJ1-1	NA	TGTGCCAGCAGCCAAGGGGTCAACACTGAAGCTTTCTTT	CASSQGVNTEAFF
TRBV7-3	once	TRBJ1-1	NA	TGTGCCAGCAGCTTATTTGGGAACACTGAAGCTTTCTTT	CASSLFGNTEAFF
TRBV5-4	NA	TRBJ1-3	TRBD1	TGTGCCAGCAGCCAACAAACAGGGGCCGCCGGCTCTGGAAACACCATATATTTT	CASSQQTGAAGSGNTIYF
TRBV7-2	NA	TRBJ2-7	NA	TGTGCCAGCAGCTTCGGCTCCGACGCCGGAACCTACGAGCAGTACTTC	CASSFGSDAGTYEQYF
TRBV5-4	NA	TRBJ2-7	NA	TGTGCCAGCAGCTTTACACGGAGCTCCTACGAGCAGTACTTC	CASSFTRSSYEQYF
TRBV2	NA	TRBJ2-7	TRBD1	TGTGCCAGCAGTGTGTCGTCAGGGGGTCAGCAGTACTTC	CASSVSSGGQQYF
TRBV6-6	NA	TRBJ1-2	NA	TGTGCCAGCAAGGGTCTCTATGGCTACACCTTC	CASKGLYGYTF
TRBV5-4	few	TRBJ2-3	NA	TGTGCCAGCAGCCCGGGGACTCCTGGCACAGATACGCAGTATTTT	CASSPGTPGTDTQYF
TRBV15	NA	TRBJ2-3	TRBD2	TGTGCCACCAGCAGAGATCAGGTGCGGGGGGGCCCGGGAACAGATACGCAGTATTTT	CATSRDQVRGGPGTDTQYF
TRBV11-2	NA	TRBJ2-1	NA	TGTGCCAGCCGAGCCCCCGGACTACCTTACAATGAGCAGTTCTTC	CASRAPGLPYNEQFF
TRBV7-2	NA	TRBJ1-5	NA	TGTGCCAGCAGCTTAGATGGAGGTAGCAATCAGCCCCAGCATTTT	CASSLDGGSNQPQHF
TRBV27	NA	TRBJ1-6	NA	TGTGCCAGCAGTTCTGACAGGTCTTATAATTCACCCCTCCACTTT	CASSSDRSYNSPLHF
TRBV29-1	NA	TRBJ2-7	TRBD1	TGCAGCGTTGACGCCGGGACAGGGGCCTACGAGCAGTACTTC	CSVDAGTGAYEQYF
TRBV5-1	NA	TRBJ2-7	TRBD1	TGCGCCAGCAGCTGGGACAGGGGGAGGGACGAGCAGTACTTC	CASSWDRGRDEQYF
TRBV11-1	few	TRBJ2-3	TRBD2	TGTGCCAGCAGCTTAGTTACCCTAGCGGGGGGGCCACGCACAGATACGCAGTATTTT	CASSLVTLAGGPRTDTQYF
TRBV11-3	NA	TRBJ2-1	TRBD2	TGTGCCAGCAGCCTTGGTGGGACTAGCGGATACAATGAGCAGTTCTTC	CASSLGGTSGYNEQFF
TRBV21-1	NA	TRBJ2-7	NA	TGTGCCAGCAGCAATGACAGGGCACTGTGCTTC	CASSNDRALCF
TRBV12-5	NA	TRBJ2-2	NA	TGTGCTAGTGGCCCGACTGCCTCGAACACCGGGGAGCTGTTTTTT	CASGPTASNTGELFF
TRBV6-1	once	TRBJ1-1	NA	TGTGCCAGCAGTGAATCGATAGGGGGTTGGGGGAACACTGAAGCTTTCTTT	CASSESIGGWGNTEAFF
TRBV19	NA	TRBJ1-2	TRBD1	TGTGCCAGTAGTACGACAGGGTGGTATGGCTACACCTTC	CASSTTGWYGYTF
TRBV6-1	NA	TRBJ1-1	NA	TGTGCCAGCAGCCGCGGCCCCACTCCTGAGGGGGAAGCTTTCTTT	CASSRGPTPEGEAFF
TRBV30	NA	TRBJ1-4	TRBD1	TGTGCCTCGGACAGGGGTGGAGAAAAACTGTTTTTT	CASDRGGEKLFF
TRBV7-9	once	TRBJ1-2	NA	TGTGCCAGCAGCTTAGCGGGGGGACCGGGGGGCTACACCTTC	CASSLAGGPGGYTF
TRBV30	NA	TRBJ1-2	NA	TGTGCCTGGAGTATCAGGGTTGGCTACACCTTC	CAWSIRVGYTF
TRBV9	NA	TRBJ2-7	TRBD2	TGTGCCAGCAGCGTAGAGCCGGGGGGAGTCTACGAGCAGTACTTC	CASSVEPGGVYEQYF
TRBV7-9	NA	TRBJ2-7	TRBD2	TGTGCCAGCAGCACGGGGGGAGGCAGCCGGTCGGACGAGCAGTACTTC	CASSTGGGSRSDEQYF
TRBV5-1	NA	TRBJ2-5	TRBD2	TGCGCCAGCAGCATCCAGGGAGGGGAGACCCAGTACTTC	CASSIQGGETQYF
TRBV20-1	NA	TRBJ2-7	NA	TGCAGTGCCATTTCCCATTACGAGCAGTACTTC	CSAISHYEQYF
TRBV10-2	NA	TRBJ2-1	NA	TGCGCCAGCAGTGAGTCCAGCGGTTGGAAGGTGGATGAGCAGTTCTTC	CASSESSGWKVDEQFF
TRBV7-2	NA	TRBJ2-7	NA	TGTGCCAGCAGCTTAAGCTACGAGCAGTACTTC	CASSLSYEQYF
TRBV18	NA	TRBJ2-3	NA	TGTGCCAGCTCAGACTATCCCGGGGGCACAGATACGCAGTATTTT	CASSDYPGGTDTQYF
TRBV7-9	NA	TRBJ2-1	TRBD2	TGTGCCAGCAGCTCGGGACTAGGGTTAGGGAATGAGCAGTTCTTC	CASSSGLGLGNEQFF
TRBV7-8	NA	TRBJ2-5	NA	TGTGCCAGCAGCTTAGGACAGCAAGAGACCCAGTACTTC	CASSLGQQETQYF
TRBV27	NA	TRBJ1-3	TRBD1	TGTGCCAGCAGTTTAAGTTCAGGGGGTCCTGGAAACACCATATATTTT	CASSLSSGGPGNTIYF
TRBV19	NA	TRBJ1-2	NA	TGTGCCAGTAGTAGCCTCGGCTACACCTTC	CASSSLGYTF
TRBV30	NA	TRBJ1-2	NA	TGTGCCTGGAGTGTACGGGGACCCCAAACAGTTGACCTCTATGGCTACACCTTC	CAWSVRGPQTVDLYGYTF
TRBV6-1	NA	TRBJ1-1	NA	TGTGCCAGCAGTGGACAGATCATGAACACTGAAGCTTTCTTT	CASSGQIMNTEAFF
TRBV7-3	NA	TRBJ2-4	NA	TGTGCCAGCAGCTTAGCAGGGGCCGGAAACATTCAGTACTTC	CASSLAGAGNIQYF
TRBV10-3	NA	TRBJ1-2	TRBD1	TGTGCCATCAGGGGAGACGGGACAGGGGTAGATGGCTACACCTTC	CAIRGDGTGVDGYTF
TRBV5-1	NA	TRBJ2-3	TRBD1	TGCGCCAGCATGCCGACAGGGGAGACACGTGATACGCAGTATTTT	CASMPTGETRDTQYF